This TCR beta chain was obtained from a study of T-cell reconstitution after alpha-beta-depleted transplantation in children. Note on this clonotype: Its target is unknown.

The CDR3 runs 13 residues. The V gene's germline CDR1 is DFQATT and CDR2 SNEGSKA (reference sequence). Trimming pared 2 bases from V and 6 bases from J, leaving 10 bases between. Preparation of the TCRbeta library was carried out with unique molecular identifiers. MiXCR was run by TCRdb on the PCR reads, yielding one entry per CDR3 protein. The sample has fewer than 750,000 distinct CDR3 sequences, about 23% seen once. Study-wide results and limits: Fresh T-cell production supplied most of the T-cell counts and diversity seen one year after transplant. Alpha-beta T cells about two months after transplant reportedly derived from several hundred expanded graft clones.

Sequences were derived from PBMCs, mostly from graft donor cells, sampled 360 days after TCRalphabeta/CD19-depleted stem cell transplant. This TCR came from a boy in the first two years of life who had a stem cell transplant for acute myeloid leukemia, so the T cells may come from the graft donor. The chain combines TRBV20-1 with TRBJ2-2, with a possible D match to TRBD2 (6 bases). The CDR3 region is CSARWRVSGELFF. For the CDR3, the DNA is TGCAGTGCTAGATGGAGGGTATCCGGGGAGCTGTTTTTT.